These 19 T cell receptor beta chains were all obtained from the same sample, sequenced in a study of control samples from healthy donors and cancer patients. Clones were sequenced by immunoSEQ multiplex PCR, and TCRdb holds only the in-frame ones, with some missing. The sample consists of some 210,000 clones, around 93% of them appearing once. The sequenced material came from blood. The receptors derive from a man aged 30 to 45 in good health.

This chain connects TRBV7-9 to TRBJ1-5; perhaps TRBD1 as D (5 bases). V was shortened by 5 bases and J by 3 bases, with 17 bases between the two germline ends. This CDR3 region has 16 residues. Germline values: CDR1 SEHNR, CDR2 FQNEAQ (reference sequence). The chain's CDR3 is CASSPISVGLNQPQHF. For the CDR3, the DNA is TGTGCCAGCAGCCCAATCTCGGTGGGGCTCAATCAGCCCCAGCATTTT.

The count of this clone is one. The chain has TRBV4-2 and TRBJ1-2; TRBD1 might be the D (6 bases). This CDR3 has 15 amino acids. Germline V gives CDR1 LGHNA, CDR2 YNFKEQ. Trimming cost V 4 bases and J 4 bases, with 16 bases left between them. The CDR3 loop reads CASSPWTDISYGYTF. The CDR3 nucleotides are TGTGCCAGCAGCCCATGGACAGACATCAGCTATGGCTACACCTTC.

V is TRBV24-1 and J is TRBJ1-2; D uncertain. Germline V lookup: CDR1 KGHDR, CDR2 SFDVKD. Deletions cut 4 bases from V and 4 bases from J, with 9 bases between. CDR3 size: 13 residues. For the CDR3, the DNA is TGTGCCACCAGTGAGGAAACAGCCTATGGCTACACCTTC. It codes for CATSEETAYGYTF.

The chain carries TRBV5-1 and TRBJ2-7; TRBD1 or TRBD2 may be the D gene (5 bases each). The germline V gene encodes CDR1 SGHRS and CDR2 YFSETQ. Trimming removed 4 bases from V and 5 bases from J, with 13 bases in between. The CDR3 extends over 13 amino acids. CDR3 bases: TGCGCCAGCAGCAATCAGGGAGTCCACGAGCAGTACTTC. Translation gives CASSNQGVHEQYF.

The V gene is TRBV3-1 (or the pseudogene TRBV3-2), the J gene TRBJ2-7, with 12 nucleotides matching TRBD2. J gave up 0 bases and V 4 bases, and 10 bases lay outside the gene matches. CDR1 and CDR2 (germline): LGHDT, YNNKEL (reference sequence). The CDR3 totals 18 residues. The CDR3 coding sequence is TGTGCCAGCAGCCGACCGACTAGCGGGGGCCGGAACTCCTACGAGCAGTACTTC. It translates to CASSRPTSGGRNSYEQYF.

CDR3 sequence (DNA): TGTGCCTGGAGTGCGACAGGGGGGTATAATTCACCCCTCCACTTT. The encoded protein is CAWSATGGYNSPLHF. The rearrangement joins TRBV30 to TRBJ1-6, with 9 positions matching TRBD1. Germline V gene data show CDR1 as GTSNPN and CDR2 as SVGIG (reference sequence). The CDR3 length is 15 residues. Trimming cost V 1 base and J 4 bases; bases outside gene matches: 2.

The J gene is TRBJ1-2, the V gene TRBV5-1; no reliable D call. V lost 2 bases, J lost 1 base, and 9 bases lay in between. There are 14 residues in the CDR3. Germline values: CDR1 SGHRS, CDR2 YFSETQ. Here the CDR3 DNA reads TGCGCCAGCAGCTTCCCGGATGTTAACTATGGCTACACCTTC. This codes for CASSFPDVNYGYTF.

The chain links TRBV13 to TRBJ2-4, with D tentatively TRBD1 (6 bases). CDR3 length: 15 residues. CDR1 is PRHDT and CDR2 is FYEKMQ in the germline V gene (reference sequence). V lost 5 bases to trimming and J lost 2 bases, with 13 bases between them. As DNA, the CDR3 is TGTGCCAGCAGCCACAGACAGGCTTCCAAAAACATTCAGTACTTC. Its translation: CASSHRQASKNIQYF.

The chain combines TRBV5-6 with TRBJ1-4; D is possibly TRBD1 (5 bases). Germline CDR1 SGHDT, CDR2 YYEEEE. Trimming pared 3 bases from V and 8 bases from J, leaving 20 bases between. This CDR3 comprises 16 residues. Here the CDR3 DNA reads TGTGCCAGCAGCTCGACCGGGGGGGAAGGTCGGGAAAAACTGTTTTTT. Residues: CASSSTGGEGREKLFF.

The rearrangement links TRBV27 to TRBJ2-5, with a weak D call TRBD2 (6 bases). This CDR3 is built from 14 residues. Trimming took off 3 bases at V and 4 bases at J, with 12 bases between the two ends. Germline CDR1 reads MNHEY; CDR2 reads SMNVEV (reference sequence). The CDR3 spells CASSFAGTRETQYF. The CDR3 nucleotides read TGTGCCAGCAGTTTTGCCGGGACTCGAGAGACCCAGTACTTC.

The chain employs TRBV2 and TRBJ2-7; TRBD1 agrees at 7 bases. The germline CDR1 and CDR2 sequences are SNHLY and FYNNEI. Germline trimming cut 8 bases from V and 3 bases from J; bases unmatched to any gene: 4. This CDR3 is 12 amino acids long. The CDR3 protein is CASGDSVYEQYF. The DNA of the CDR3 is TGTGCCAGCGGGGACAGCGTCTACGAGCAGTACTTC. Looking up the rest from reference TRBV2 and TRBJ2-7 gives the full variable domain: EPEVTQTPSHQVTQMGQEVILRCVPISNHLYFYWYRQILGQKVEFLVSFYNNEISEKSEIFDDQFSVERPDGSNFTLKIRSTKLEDSAMYFCASGDSVYEQYFGPGTRLTVT.

CDR3 coding DNA: TGTGCCAGCAGTCCTACCGGCTTGAGAAACACCATATATTTT. Its translation is CASSPTGLRNTIYF. The chain recombines TRBV27 with TRBJ1-3, with no clear D. Germline CDR1 is MNHEY and CDR2 is SMNVEV (reference sequence). The CDR3 spans 14 residues. V lost 5 bases and J lost 5, with 13 bases in between.

The V gene is TRBV27, the J gene TRBJ1-2; the match to TRBD1 covers 8 bases. The V gene's germline CDR1 is MNHEY and CDR2 SMNVEV (reference sequence). Losses at the gene ends were 6 bases for V and 5 bases for J; bases not matched to a gene: 5. The CDR3 length is 13 residues. The CDR3 here is CASRGQGVYGYTF. In DNA, the CDR3 is TGTGCCAGCAGAGGACAGGGTGTTTATGGCTACACCTTC.

The chain couples TRBV14 to TRBJ1-1, with D maybe TRBD1 (5 bases). The CDR3 is 13 amino acids. V gave up 0 bases and J gave up 11 bases, with 13 bases separating them. Germline V gives CDR1 SGHDN, CDR2 FVKESK. Here the CDR3 reads CASSQDQGRRAFF. The CDR3 DNA reads TGTGCCAGCAGCCAAGACCAGGGTCGTCGTGCTTTCTTT.

The rearrangement joins TRBV3-1 (or the pseudogene TRBV3-2) to TRBJ1-4; tentatively, D is TRBD1 (5 bases). The CDR3 loop spans 15 amino acids. Looked up from germline, CDR1 is LGHDT and CDR2 is YNNKEL (reference sequence). V lost 1 base to trimming and J lost 7 bases, with 13 bases between them. CDR3 DNA sequence: TGTGCCAGCAGCCAAGCGGCAGGGCAGGGTGAAAAACTGTTTTTT. It encodes CASSQAAGQGEKLFF.

The rearrangement uses TRBV12-3 or TRBV12-4 and TRBJ1-1; TRBD1 is a possible D gene (5 bases). Trimming pared 3 bases from V and 9 bases from J, leaving 11 bases between. CDR3 length: 12 residues. The CDR3 nucleotides are TGTGCCAGCAGTTTCAGGCAGGGCAAAGCTTTCTTT. Its translation is CASSFRQGKAFF.

The chain carries TRBV19 and TRBJ1-2; D possibly corresponds to TRBD1 (6 bases). Trimming stripped 3 bases from V and 6 bases from J, with 11 bases between. The length of the CDR3 is 13 residues. Germline V gene sequence: CDR1 LNHDA, CDR2 SQIVND (reference sequence). CDR3 amino acids: CASSIRQANGYTF. The CDR3 DNA follows: TGTGCCAGTAGTATTAGACAGGCCAATGGCTACACCTTC.

The chain couples TRBV19 to TRBJ1-2; 10 bases align to TRBD1. In germline, CDR1 is LNHDA, CDR2 SQIVND (reference sequence). The CDR3 contains 14 residues. V was pared by 5 bases and J by 3 bases, with 3 bases of the junction left unmatched. As DNA, the CDR3 is TGTGCCAGTAGTGCCGACAGGGGGCACTATGGCTACACCTTC. This codes for CASSADRGHYGYTF.

The J gene is TRBJ2-4, the V gene TRBV19; 14 nucleotides match TRBD2. V dropped 4 bases and J dropped 3; count of bases not matched to a gene: 5. This CDR3 spans 17 amino acids. CDR1 LNHDA and CDR2 SQIVND come from the germline V gene (reference sequence). CDR3 DNA sequence: TGTGCCAGTAGTAAAGTCGGACTAGCGGGGGGCAAAAACATTCAGTACTTC. This sequence encodes CASSKVGLAGGKNIQYF.